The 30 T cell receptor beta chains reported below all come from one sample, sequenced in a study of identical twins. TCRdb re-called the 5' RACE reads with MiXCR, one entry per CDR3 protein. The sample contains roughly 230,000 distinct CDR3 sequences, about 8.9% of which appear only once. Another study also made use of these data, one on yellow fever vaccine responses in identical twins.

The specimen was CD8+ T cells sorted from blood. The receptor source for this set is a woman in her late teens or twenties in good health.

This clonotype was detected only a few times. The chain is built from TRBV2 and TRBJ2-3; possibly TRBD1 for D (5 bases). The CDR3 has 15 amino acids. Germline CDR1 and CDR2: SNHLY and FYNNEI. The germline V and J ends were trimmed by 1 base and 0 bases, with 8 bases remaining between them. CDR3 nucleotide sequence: TGTGCCAGCAGTGAAGGACAGACCAGCACAGATACGCAGTATTTT. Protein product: CASSEGQTSTDTQYF.

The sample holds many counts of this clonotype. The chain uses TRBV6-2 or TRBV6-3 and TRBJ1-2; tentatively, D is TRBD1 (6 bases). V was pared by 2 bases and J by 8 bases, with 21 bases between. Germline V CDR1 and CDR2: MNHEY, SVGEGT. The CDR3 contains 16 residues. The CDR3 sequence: CASSYRLDRPLRGYTF. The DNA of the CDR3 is TGTGCCAGCAGTTACCGGTTGGACAGACCCCTTCGGGGCTACACCTTC.

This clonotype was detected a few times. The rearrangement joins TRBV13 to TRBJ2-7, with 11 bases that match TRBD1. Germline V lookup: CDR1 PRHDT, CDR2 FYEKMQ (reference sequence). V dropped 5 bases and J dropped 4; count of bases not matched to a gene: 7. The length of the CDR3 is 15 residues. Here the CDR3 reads CASSAPGQGEYEQYF. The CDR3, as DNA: TGTGCCAGCAGCGCGCCGGGACAGGGGGAATACGAGCAGTACTTC.

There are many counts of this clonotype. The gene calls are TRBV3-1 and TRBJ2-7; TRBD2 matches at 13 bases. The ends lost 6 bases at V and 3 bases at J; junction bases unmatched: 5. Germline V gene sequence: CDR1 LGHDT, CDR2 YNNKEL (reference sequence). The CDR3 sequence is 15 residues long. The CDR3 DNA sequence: TGTGCCAGCAGGGTTGGGACTAGCGGGGACTACGAGCAGTACTTC. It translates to CASRVGTSGDYEQYF.

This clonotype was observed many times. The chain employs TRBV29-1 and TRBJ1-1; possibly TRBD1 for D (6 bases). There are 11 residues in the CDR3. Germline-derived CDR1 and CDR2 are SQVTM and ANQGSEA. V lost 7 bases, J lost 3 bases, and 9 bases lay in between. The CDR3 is CSGEGDTEAFF. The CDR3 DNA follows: TGCAGCGGGGAGGGGGACACTGAAGCTTTCTTT.

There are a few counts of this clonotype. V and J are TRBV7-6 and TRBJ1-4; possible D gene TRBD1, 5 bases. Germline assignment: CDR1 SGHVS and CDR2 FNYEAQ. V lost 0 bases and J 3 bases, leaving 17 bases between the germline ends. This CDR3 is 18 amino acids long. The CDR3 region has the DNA TGTGCCAGCAGCTTAGCCCCAAAGTTACAGGCGCCTAATGAAAAACTGTTTTTT. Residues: CASSLAPKLQAPNEKLFF.

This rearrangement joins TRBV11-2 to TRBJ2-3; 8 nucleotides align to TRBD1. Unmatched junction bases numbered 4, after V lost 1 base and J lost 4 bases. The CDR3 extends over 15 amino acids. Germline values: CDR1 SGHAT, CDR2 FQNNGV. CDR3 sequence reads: CASSLVTGAPDTQYF. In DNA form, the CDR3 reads TGTGCCAGCAGCTTAGTGACAGGGGCCCCAGATACGCAGTATTTT.

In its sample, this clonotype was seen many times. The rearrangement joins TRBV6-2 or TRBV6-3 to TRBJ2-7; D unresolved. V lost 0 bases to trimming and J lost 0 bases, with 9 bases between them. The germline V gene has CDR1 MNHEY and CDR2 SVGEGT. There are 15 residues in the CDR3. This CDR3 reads CASSYSETPSYEQYF. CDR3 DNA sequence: TGTGCCAGCAGTTACTCGGAAACCCCCTCCTACGAGCAGTACTTC.

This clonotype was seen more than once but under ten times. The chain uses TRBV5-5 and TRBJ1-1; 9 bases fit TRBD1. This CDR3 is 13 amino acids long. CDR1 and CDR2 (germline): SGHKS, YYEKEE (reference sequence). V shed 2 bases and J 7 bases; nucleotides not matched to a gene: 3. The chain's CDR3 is CASSFGQGYEAFF. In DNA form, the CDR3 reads TGTGCCAGCAGCTTTGGACAGGGGTATGAAGCTTTCTTT.

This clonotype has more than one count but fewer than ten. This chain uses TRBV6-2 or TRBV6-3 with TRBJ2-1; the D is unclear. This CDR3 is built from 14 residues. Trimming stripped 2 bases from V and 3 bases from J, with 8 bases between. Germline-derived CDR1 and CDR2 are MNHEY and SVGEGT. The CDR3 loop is CASSYMKDYNEQFF. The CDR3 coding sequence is TGTGCCAGCAGTTACATGAAGGACTACAATGAGCAGTTCTTC.

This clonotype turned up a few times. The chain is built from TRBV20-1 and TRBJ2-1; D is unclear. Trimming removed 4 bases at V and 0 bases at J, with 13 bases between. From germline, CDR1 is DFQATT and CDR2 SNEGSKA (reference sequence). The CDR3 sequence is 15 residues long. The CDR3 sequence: CSATGDLSSYNEQFF. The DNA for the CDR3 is TGCAGTGCTACTGGCGATCTGAGCTCCTACAATGAGCAGTTCTTC.

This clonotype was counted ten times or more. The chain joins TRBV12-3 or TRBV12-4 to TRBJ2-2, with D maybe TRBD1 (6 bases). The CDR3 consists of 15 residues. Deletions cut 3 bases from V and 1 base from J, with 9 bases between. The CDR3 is CASSLDSENTGELFF. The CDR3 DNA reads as TGTGCCAGCAGTTTGGACAGTGAGAACACCGGGGAGCTGTTTTTT.

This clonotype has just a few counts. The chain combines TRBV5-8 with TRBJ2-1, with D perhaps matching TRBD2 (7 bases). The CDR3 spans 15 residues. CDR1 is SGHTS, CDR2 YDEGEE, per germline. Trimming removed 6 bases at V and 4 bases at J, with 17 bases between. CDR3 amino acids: CASTLTGGQYNEQFF. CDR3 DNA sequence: TGTGCCAGCACCCTCACCGGGGGGCAGTACAATGAGCAGTTCTTC.

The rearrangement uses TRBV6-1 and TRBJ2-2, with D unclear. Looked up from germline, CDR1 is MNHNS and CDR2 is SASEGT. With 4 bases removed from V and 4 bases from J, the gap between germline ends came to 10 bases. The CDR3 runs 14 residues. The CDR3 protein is CASSARPITGELFF. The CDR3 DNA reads TGTGCCAGCAGTGCCAGGCCCATCACCGGGGAGCTGTTTTTT.

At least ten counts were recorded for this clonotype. CDR3 residues: CASSQLDRGNYNEQFF. CDR3 sequence (DNA): TGTGCCAGCAGCCAGCTAGACAGGGGAAACTACAATGAGCAGTTCTTC. The chain is built from TRBV3-1 and TRBJ2-1, with TRBD1 matching 8 bases. CDR3 length: 16 residues. Per the germline V gene, CDR1 is LGHDT and CDR2 is YNNKEL (reference sequence). V was clipped by 3 bases and J by 3 bases; unmatched bases: 7.

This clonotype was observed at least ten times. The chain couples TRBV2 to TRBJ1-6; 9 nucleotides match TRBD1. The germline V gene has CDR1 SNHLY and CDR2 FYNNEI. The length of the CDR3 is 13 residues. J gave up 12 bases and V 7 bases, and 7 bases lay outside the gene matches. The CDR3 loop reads CASTGTGSEPLHF. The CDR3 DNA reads TGTGCCAGCACCGGGACAGGGTCCGAACCCCTCCACTTT.

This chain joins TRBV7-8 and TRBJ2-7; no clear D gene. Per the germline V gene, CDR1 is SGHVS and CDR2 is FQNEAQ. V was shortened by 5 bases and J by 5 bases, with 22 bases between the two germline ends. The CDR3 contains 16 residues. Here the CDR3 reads CASSHPRLLGPHEQYF. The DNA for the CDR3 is TGTGCCAGCAGCCATCCACGACTCCTTGGTCCGCACGAGCAGTACTTC.

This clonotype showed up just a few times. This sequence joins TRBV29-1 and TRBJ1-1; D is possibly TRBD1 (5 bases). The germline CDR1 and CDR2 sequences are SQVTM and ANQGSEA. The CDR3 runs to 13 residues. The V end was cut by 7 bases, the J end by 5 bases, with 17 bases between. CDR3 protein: CSADIILGTEAFF. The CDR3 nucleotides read TGCAGCGCGGACATCATCTTAGGGACTGAAGCTTTCTTT.

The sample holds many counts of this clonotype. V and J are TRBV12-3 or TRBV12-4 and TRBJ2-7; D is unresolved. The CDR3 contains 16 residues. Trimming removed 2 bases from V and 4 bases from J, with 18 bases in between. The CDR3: CASSLSSSSARYEQYF. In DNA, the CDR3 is TGTGCCAGCAGTTTAAGTTCGTCCAGCGCGCGTTACGAGCAGTACTTC.

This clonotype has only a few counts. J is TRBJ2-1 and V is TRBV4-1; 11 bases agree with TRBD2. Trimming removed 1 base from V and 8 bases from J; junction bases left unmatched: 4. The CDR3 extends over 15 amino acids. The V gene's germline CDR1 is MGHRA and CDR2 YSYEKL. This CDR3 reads CASSQVAGGLDEQFF. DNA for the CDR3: TGCGCCAGCAGCCAAGTAGCGGGGGGGTTAGATGAGCAGTTCTTC.

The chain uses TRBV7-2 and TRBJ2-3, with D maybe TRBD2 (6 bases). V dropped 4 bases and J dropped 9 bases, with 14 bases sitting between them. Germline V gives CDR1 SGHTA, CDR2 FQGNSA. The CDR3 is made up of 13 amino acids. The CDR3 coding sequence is TGTGCCAGCAGCTCCCTCCTGGAGGGCACGCAGTATTTT. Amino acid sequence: CASSSLLEGTQYF.

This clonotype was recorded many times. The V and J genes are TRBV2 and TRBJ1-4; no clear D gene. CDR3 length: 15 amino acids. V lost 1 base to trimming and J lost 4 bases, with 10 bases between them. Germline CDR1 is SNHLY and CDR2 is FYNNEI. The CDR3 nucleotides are TGTGCCAGCAGTGAAGTGGGAGGGATTAATGAAAAACTGTTTTTT. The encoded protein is CASSEVGGINEKLFF. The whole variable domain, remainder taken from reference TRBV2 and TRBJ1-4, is EPEVTQTPSHQVTQMGQEVILRCVPISNHLYFYWYRQILGQKVEFLVSFYNNEISEKSEIFDDQFSVERPDGSNFTLKIRSTKLEDSAMYFCASSEVGGINEKLFFGSGTQLSVL.

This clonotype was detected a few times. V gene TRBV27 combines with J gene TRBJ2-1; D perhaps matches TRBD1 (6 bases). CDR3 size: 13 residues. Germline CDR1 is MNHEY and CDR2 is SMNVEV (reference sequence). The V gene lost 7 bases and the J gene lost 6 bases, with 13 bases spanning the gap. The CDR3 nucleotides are TGTGCCAGCAAACTACAGGGTAGCAATGAGCAGTTCTTC. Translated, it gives CASKLQGSNEQFF.

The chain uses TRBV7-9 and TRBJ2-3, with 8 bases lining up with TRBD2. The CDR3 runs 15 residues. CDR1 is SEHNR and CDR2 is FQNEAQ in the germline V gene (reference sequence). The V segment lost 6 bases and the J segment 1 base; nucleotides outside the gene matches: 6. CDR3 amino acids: CASRELLAGTDTQYF. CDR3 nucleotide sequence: TGTGCCAGCAGGGAACTACTAGCGGGCACAGATACGCAGTATTTT.

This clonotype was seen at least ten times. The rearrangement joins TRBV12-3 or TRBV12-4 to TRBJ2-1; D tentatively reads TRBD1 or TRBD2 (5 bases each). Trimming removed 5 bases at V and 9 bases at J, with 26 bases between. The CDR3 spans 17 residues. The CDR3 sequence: CASSDNADPGPRGEQFF. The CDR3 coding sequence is TGTGCCAGCAGTGATAATGCTGATCCGGGACCGCGTGGTGAGCAGTTCTTC.

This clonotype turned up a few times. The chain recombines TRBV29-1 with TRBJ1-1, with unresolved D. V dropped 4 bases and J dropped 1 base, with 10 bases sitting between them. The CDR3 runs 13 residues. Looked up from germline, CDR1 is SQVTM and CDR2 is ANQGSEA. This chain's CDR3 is CSVASHPNTEAFF. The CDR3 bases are TGCAGCGTTGCAAGTCACCCGAACACTGAAGCTTTCTTT.

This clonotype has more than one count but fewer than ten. CDR3 nucleotide sequence: TGTGCCAGCAGCCAAGTCGGGCGGACGAACACCGGGGAGCTGTTTTTT. Translation gives CASSQVGRTNTGELFF. This chain links TRBV3-1 with TRBJ2-2, with D unresolved. V gave up 1 base and J gave up 0 bases, with 9 bases separating them. The CDR3 is 16 residues long. In germline, CDR1 is LGHDT, CDR2 YNNKEL (reference sequence).

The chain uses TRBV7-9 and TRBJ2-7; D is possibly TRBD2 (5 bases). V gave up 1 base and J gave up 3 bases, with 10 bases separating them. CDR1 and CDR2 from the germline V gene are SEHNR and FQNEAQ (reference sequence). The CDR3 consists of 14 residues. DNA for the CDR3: TGTGCCAGCAGCTTAGAAGGAGGTCGCTACGAGCAGTACTTC. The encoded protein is CASSLEGGRYEQYF.

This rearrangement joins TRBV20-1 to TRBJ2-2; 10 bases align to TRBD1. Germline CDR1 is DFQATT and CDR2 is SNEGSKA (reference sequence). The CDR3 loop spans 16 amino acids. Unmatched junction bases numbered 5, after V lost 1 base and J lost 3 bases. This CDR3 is CSARGRQGAYTGELFF. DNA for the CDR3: TGCAGTGCTAGAGGCCGACAGGGGGCATACACCGGGGAGCTGTTTTTT.

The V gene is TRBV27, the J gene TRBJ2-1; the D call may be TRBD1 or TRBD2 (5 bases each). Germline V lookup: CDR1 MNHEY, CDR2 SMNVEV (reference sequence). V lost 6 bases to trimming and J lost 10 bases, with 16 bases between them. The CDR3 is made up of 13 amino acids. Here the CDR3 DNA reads TGTGCCAGCAGCAGGGCCCTCAGAGGGGAGCAGTTCTTC. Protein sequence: CASSRALRGEQFF.